These 9 T cell receptor beta chains share one sample of origin, sequenced in a study of CD4 T cells in relation to SARS-CoV-2 and coronaviruses. Before the COVID-19 pandemic, during about 2011-2019, CD4+ T cells were taken from unexposed donors. Generated by immunoSEQ multiplex PCR, the TCRdb table keeps only in-frame clones and is missing some. The data hold about 64,000 clones, with over 90% observed a single time. Sequencing input: naive CD4+ T cells from PBMCs. Specified subset: naive CD4+ T cells isolated by negative enrichment. The receptors come from a human donor in good health.

The V call is TRBV28, the J call TRBJ2-4; TRBD2 is a possible D gene (5 bases). The V gene's germline CDR1 is MDHEN and CDR2 SYDVKM. The germline V and J ends were trimmed by 5 bases and 6 bases, with 20 bases remaining between them. The CDR3 runs to 16 residues. The CDR3 DNA reads as TGTGCCAGCAGTATCGCCGCCAGGACTCTTCGAAACATTCAGTACTTC. This codes for CASSIAARTLRNIQYF.

The chain joins TRBV7-3 to TRBJ1-1, with 8 bases fitting TRBD1. Trimming took 3 bases from V and 1 from J; bases not matched to a gene: 1. This CDR3 contains 14 residues. CDR1 is SGHTA and CDR2 is FQGTGA in the germline V gene. For the CDR3, the DNA is TGTGCCAGCAGCTTGGGACAGGCGAACACTGAAGCTTTCTTT. Encoded protein: CASSLGQANTEAFF.

The genes are TRBV5-1 and TRBJ2-7; TRBD2 aligns across 13 bases. Looked up from germline, CDR1 is SGHRS and CDR2 is YFSETQ. The length of the CDR3 is 18 residues. Losses at the gene ends were 0 bases for V and 4 bases for J; bases not matched to a gene: 10. In DNA form, the CDR3 reads TGCGCCAGCAGCTTGGAGGGTCTCACTAGCGGGAGGGGGTACGAGCAGTACTTC. This gives the protein CASSLEGLTSGRGYEQYF. Together with reference TRBV5-1 and TRBJ2-7, the CDR3 gives the full variable domain: KAGVTQTPRYLIKTRGQQVTLSCSPISGHRSVSWYQQTPGQGLQFLFEYFSETQRNKGNFPGRFSGRQFSNSRSEMNVSTLELGDSALYLCASSLEGLTSGRGYEQYFGPGTRLTVT.

The CDR3 protein is CASTEGGRNEKLFF. CDR3 sequence (DNA): TGTGCCAGCACTGAAGGGGGCCGTAATGAAAAACTGTTTTTT. The rearrangement joins TRBV28 to TRBJ1-4, with 7 bases fitting TRBD1. Germline loops: CDR1 MDHEN, CDR2 SYDVKM. The CDR3 has 14 amino acids. With 7 bases clipped from V and 4 bases from J, the junction kept 6 bases outside the gene matches.

V usage is TRBV5-4 and J usage is TRBJ2-7, with TRBD1 as a possible D gene (5 bases). This CDR3 spans 12 amino acids. Per germline, CDR1 SGHNT and CDR2 YYREEE (reference sequence). Trimming shortened V by 3 bases and J by 4 bases, and 8 bases separated the two germline ends. CDR3 protein: CASSSQGYEQYF. CDR3 in DNA: TGTGCCAGCAGCTCTCAGGGATACGAGCAGTACTTC.

This rearrangement joins TRBV7-2 to TRBJ2-4, with a possible D match to TRBD2 (7 bases). CDR1 and CDR2 from the germline V gene are SGHTA and FQGNSA. This CDR3 is built from 18 residues. V was clipped by 7 bases and J by 0 bases, with 22 bases between them. CDR3 in DNA: TGTGCCAGCACCGAAGGTGGGGGGGGCGTACGAGCCAAAAACATTCAGTACTTC. Translation gives CASTEGGGGVRAKNIQYF.

The chain uses TRBV5-6 and TRBJ2-7; D ambiguous. Trimming removed 5 bases from V and 3 bases from J, with 21 bases in between. The CDR3 length is 16 residues. The germline V gene has CDR1 SGHDT and CDR2 YYEEEE. The CDR3 reads CASRRPSGRKVYEQYF. CDR3 DNA: TGTGCCAGCAGGCGACCGAGTGGCCGGAAGGTCTACGAGCAGTACTTC.

The rearrangement joins TRBV12-3 or TRBV12-4 to TRBJ1-4; weak D call: TRBD1 (6 bases). V was shortened by 8 bases and J by 7 bases, with 14 bases between the two germline ends. CDR3 length: 13 residues. In DNA form, the CDR3 reads TGTGCCAGCGGGGACCAGGGGATTGAAAAACTGTTTTTT. It encodes CASGDQGIEKLFF.

This chain joins TRBV27 and TRBJ2-3, with 11 nucleotides matching TRBD2. This CDR3 has 18 amino acids. Germline CDR1 is MNHEY and CDR2 is SMNVEV (reference sequence). The junction had 13 bases not matched to a gene; V was cut back by 5 bases and J by 3 bases. The CDR3 DNA is TGTGCCAGCAGTCCCCTTGGGGTACTAGCGGGAGCGACAGATACGCAGTATTTT. This translates into CASSPLGVLAGATDTQYF.